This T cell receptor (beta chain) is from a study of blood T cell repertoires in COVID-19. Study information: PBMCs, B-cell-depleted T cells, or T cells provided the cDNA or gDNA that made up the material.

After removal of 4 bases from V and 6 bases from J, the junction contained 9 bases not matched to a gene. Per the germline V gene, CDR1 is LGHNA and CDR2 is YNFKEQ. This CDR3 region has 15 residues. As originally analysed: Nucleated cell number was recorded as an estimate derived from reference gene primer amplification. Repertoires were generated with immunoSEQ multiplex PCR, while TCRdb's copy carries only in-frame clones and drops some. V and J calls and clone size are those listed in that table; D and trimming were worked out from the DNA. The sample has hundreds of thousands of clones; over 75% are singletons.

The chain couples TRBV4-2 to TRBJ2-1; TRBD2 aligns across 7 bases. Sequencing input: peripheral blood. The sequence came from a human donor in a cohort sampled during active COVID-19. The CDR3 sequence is CASSRAGEGGNEQFF. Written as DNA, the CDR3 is TGTGCCAGCAGCCGGGCGGGGGAGGGAGGCAATGAGCAGTTCTTC.